These 9 T cell receptor beta chains share one sample of origin, sequenced in a study of OX40 agonist ivuxolimab in advanced cancers. Data came from immunoSEQ multiplex PCR; TCRdb stores just in-frame clones and leaves some out. The sample has tens of thousands of clones, 86% seen once. The input for sequencing was CD4+ or CD8+ T cells sorted from blood, taken in a trial of the OX40 agonist ivuxolimab. These receptors originate from an adult with an advanced solid tumor such as melanoma, head and neck, liver or kidney cancer.

The genes are TRBV28 and TRBJ1-5; the D is unclear. The V end was cut by 2 bases, the J end by 4 bases, with 18 bases between. The CDR3 spans 17 residues. Germline CDR1 reads MDHEN; CDR2 reads SYDVKM. This CDR3 reads CASSLPEGQKRNQPQHF. The CDR3 DNA sequence: TGTGCCAGCAGTTTACCGGAGGGCCAGAAGAGAAATCAGCCCCAGCATTTT.

The chain is built from TRBV13 and TRBJ2-7; 8 bases are shared with TRBD1. CDR1 is PRHDT and CDR2 is FYEKMQ in the germline V gene (reference sequence). The CDR3 length is 14 residues. The J segment lost 4 bases and the V segment lost 4 bases, leaving 6 bases of the junction unmatched. CDR3 protein: CASSSGTGGYEQYF. CDR3 bases: TGTGCCAGCAGCTCCGGGACAGGAGGGTACGAGCAGTACTTC.

In regard to this clone: This CDR3 is also generated by other DNA sequences in the sample. V is TRBV7-9 and J is TRBJ2-3; D remains ambiguous. The germline V gene encodes CDR1 SEHNR and CDR2 FQNEAQ (reference sequence). Trimming removed 5 bases at V and 4 bases at J, with 7 bases between. CDR3 length: 12 amino acids. CDR3 loop: CASSPGPDTQYF. CDR3 sequence (DNA): TGTGCCAGCAGCCCAGGACCAGATACGCAGTATTTT.

This clone was counted once. The rearrangement links TRBV19 to TRBJ2-1; TRBD2 matches at 12 bases. Trimming removed 6 bases from V and 5 bases from J; junction bases left unmatched: 5. The germline V gene has CDR1 LNHDA and CDR2 SQIVND (reference sequence). This CDR3 contains 15 residues. The CDR3, as DNA: TGTGCCAGTAGCAGGACTAGCGGGACTCACAATGAGCAGTTCTTC. This codes for CASSRTSGTHNEQFF.

The chain is built from TRBV5-4 and TRBJ2-7; 8 nucleotides align to TRBD2. The CDR3 runs to 14 residues. The germline gives CDR1 SGHNT, CDR2 YYREEE (reference sequence). The V and J ends lost 0 bases and 5 bases, in that order; junction bases with no gene match: 4. The CDR3 DNA sequence: TGTGCCAGCAGCTTGGATAGCGGGACTAACGAGCAGTACTTC. Translation gives CASSLDSGTNEQYF.

The chain links TRBV9 to TRBJ2-2; perhaps D is TRBD1 or TRBD2 (5 bases each). The length of the CDR3 is 15 residues. V was clipped by 4 bases and J by 8 bases, with 18 bases between them. Germline CDR1 reads SGDLS; CDR2 reads YYNGEE. CDR3 region: CASSPSGAGQGELFF. CDR3 DNA: TGTGCCAGCAGCCCTTCCGGGGCAGGCCAGGGGGAGCTGTTTTTT.

The chain joins TRBV2 to TRBJ2-7; 8 bases line up with TRBD2. Germline V gene data show CDR1 as SNHLY and CDR2 as FYNNEI. Trimming at V came to 4 bases and at J to 3 bases, leaving 14 bases not matched to a gene. CDR3 length: 17 amino acids. CDR3 in DNA: TGTGCCAGCAGTGGAAGTCTAGCGGGCTCACCCCGCTACGAGCAGTACTTC. Protein sequence: CASSGSLAGSPRYEQYF. Together with reference TRBV2 and TRBJ2-7, the CDR3 gives the full variable domain: EPEVTQTPSHQVTQMGQEVILRCVPISNHLYFYWYRQILGQKVEFLVSFYNNEISEKSEIFDDQFSVERPDGSNFTLKIRSTKLEDSAMYFCASSGSLAGSPRYEQYFGPGTRLTVT.

This clone was picked up one time. This chain connects TRBV28 to TRBJ2-5, with D unclear. The V gene lost 3 bases and the J gene lost 5 bases, with 10 bases spanning the gap. CDR1 and CDR2 from the germline V gene are MDHEN and SYDVKM. This CDR3 contains 13 residues. In DNA, the CDR3 is TGTGCCAGCAGTTTGCAGGTTCGGGAGACCCAGTACTTC. This translates into CASSLQVRETQYF.

The CDR3 loop is CASSLGGTAREQYF. Written as DNA, the CDR3 is TGTGCCAGCAGCTTAGGAGGGACAGCTAGAGAGCAGTACTTC. V gene TRBV11-2 combines with J gene TRBJ2-7; 7 bases map to TRBD1. The length of the CDR3 is 14 residues. Germline trimming cut 1 base from V and 7 bases from J; bases unmatched to any gene: 7. Per germline, CDR1 SGHAT and CDR2 FQNNGV. Together with reference TRBV11-2 and TRBJ2-7, the CDR3 gives the full variable domain: EAGVAQSPRYKIIEKRQSVAFWCNPISGHATLYWYQQILGQGPKLLIQFQNNGVVDDSQLPKDRFSAERLKGVDSTLKIQPAKLEDSAVYLCASSLGGTAREQYFGPGTRLTVT.